There are many counts of the clone carrying this T cell receptor (beta chain). This sample is part of a study of Graves' ophthalmopathy and Graves' hyperthyroidism. The V end lost 2 bases, the J end lost 0 bases, and 11 bases lay between the germline ends. The CDR3 is 16 amino acids. As the template, RNA transcripts were used to amplify TCR beta CDR3 regions. HTBI-primed RT-PCR formed the first round, and a multiplex PCR formed the second. TCRdb reprocessed the multiplex PCR reads via MiXCR and lists one record per CDR3 protein. This table holds under 350,000 distinct CDR3 sequences, roughly 15% found once.

This chain uses TRBV12-3 or TRBV12-4 with TRBJ1-5; maybe TRBD1 (5 bases). The sequence came from an adult man with Graves' ophthalmopathy. The sequenced sample was peripheral blood. CDR3 bases: TGTGCCAGCAGTTTACTCGGGGGGGATAGCAATCAGCCCCAGCATTTT. Translating gives CASSLLGGDSNQPQHF.